This T cell receptor (beta chain) was recorded in a study of T cell changes during pregnancy in multiple sclerosis. Some clones are missing from TCRdb's copy, which holds only in-frame ones; the method was immunoSEQ multiplex PCR. Of roughly 120,000 clones listed, 85% to 95% are singletons. The CDR3 runs 14 residues. Germline V gene lookup returns CDR1 SGHDN and CDR2 FVKESK. V was pared by 1 base and J by 15 bases, with 8 bases of the junction left unmatched. The chain employs TRBV14 and TRBJ2-4, with 11 bases aligning to TRBD2. The sequence came from a female donor with multiple sclerosis, enrolled in a pregnancy study. The sequences come from peripheral blood, collected before pregnancy. CDR3 DNA: TGTGCCAGCAGCCAAGGGAGGACTAGCGGGCCACGGTACTTC. This codes for CASSQGRTSGPRYF.